This T cell receptor beta chain was obtained from a study of post-analysis software for immune sequencing data. Points from the study as a whole: Patients had higher frequencies than controls of five or six TRBV segments, including TRBV5-6, TRBV5-1 and TRBV20-1.

On this clonotype itself: Antigen unknown.

The CDR3 has 13 amino acids. Trimming cost V 6 bases and J 5 bases; bases outside gene matches: 5. CDR1 is DFQATT and CDR2 is SNEGSKA in the germline V gene (reference sequence). Unique molecular identifiers were built into the TCR beta cDNA libraries. TCRdb reanalysed the PCR reads using MiXCR and keeps one entry per CDR3 protein. Of about 770,000 distinct CDR3 sequences detected, 46% appear once; the ten largest clones hold around 4.7%. This rearrangement joins TRBV20-1 to TRBJ2-3; 10 bases are shared with TRBD1. The receptor's source is a girl aged 5-17 years with multiple sclerosis. The material sequenced was blood. The CDR3 sequence is CSARQGAGDTQYF. Written as DNA, the CDR3 is TGCAGTGCAAGACAGGGGGCTGGAGATACGCAGTATTTT.